This passage covers 24 T cell receptor beta chains from one sample sequenced in a study of blood T cell repertoires in COVID-19. Profiled with immunoSEQ multiplex PCR; TCRdb holds only in-frame clones, not every one. The sample records roughly 73,000 clones, around 90% being singletons. The sample was peripheral blood. The receptors stem from a human donor in a cohort sampled during active COVID-19.

The chain employs TRBV29-1 and TRBJ2-5; perhaps TRBD2 as D (5 bases). V lost 4 bases, J lost 4 bases, and 10 bases lay in between. CDR1 is SQVTM, CDR2 ANQGSEA, per germline. The CDR3 consists of 12 residues. The CDR3 loop is CSVVAPGETQYF. The CDR3, as DNA: TGCAGCGTTGTAGCGCCCGGAGAGACCCAGTACTTC.

This clone was observed once. J is TRBJ2-5 and V is TRBV18; 7 bases fit TRBD2. The V gene's germline CDR1 is KGHSH and CDR2 LQKENI. This CDR3 comprises 14 residues. The trim removed 3 bases at V and 1 base at J, leaving 2 bases unmatched. CDR3 protein: CASSPSSGQETQYF. In DNA form, the CDR3 reads TGTGCCAGCTCACCGTCTAGCGGCCAAGAGACCCAGTACTTC.

The chain couples TRBV6-5 to TRBJ2-5, with TRBD1 matching over 11 bases. Trimming cost V 6 bases and J 5 bases; bases outside gene matches: 8. Germline V gene sequence: CDR1 MNHEY, CDR2 SVGAGI. This CDR3 contains 15 residues. The CDR3 loop is CASSVGTGGRETQYF. Written as DNA, the CDR3 is TGTGCCAGCAGCGTCGGGACAGGGGGTCGGGAGACCCAGTACTTC.

J is TRBJ2-1 and V is TRBV9, with D tentatively TRBD1 (5 bases). V shed 0 bases and J shed 9 bases, with 13 bases lying between them. Germline CDR1 SGDLS, CDR2 YYNGEE. The CDR3 is made up of 14 amino acids. Here the CDR3 DNA reads TGTGCCAGCAGCGTAGTAGGGCAGGGTCTTGAGCAGTTCTTC. Translating it yields CASSVVGQGLEQFF.

The sample holds one count of this clone. The chain couples TRBV4-2 to TRBJ1-2; D remains unclear. The V end was cut by 1 base, the J end by 0 bases, with 12 bases between. The germline V gene has CDR1 LGHNA and CDR2 YNFKEQ. CDR3 length equals 16 residues. The CDR3 region is CASSQVQQNPNYGYTF. The CDR3 nucleotides read TGTGCCAGCAGCCAAGTACAACAGAACCCTAACTATGGCTACACCTTC.

Concerning this clone itself: At one end the junction does not follow the germline gene, possibly because of a read error. CDR3 sequence reads: CASSPKRTSRNSF. As DNA, the CDR3 is TGTGCCAGCAGTCCTAAACGGACATCCCGAAACTCCTTC. The rearrangement joins TRBV28 to TRBJ1-2; maybe TRBD1 (5 bases). The germline V gene encodes CDR1 MDHEN and CDR2 SYDVKM. This CDR3 contains 13 residues.

V usage is TRBV7-9 and J usage is TRBJ2-4, with a weak D call TRBD2 (7 bases). V shed 8 bases and J shed 0 bases, with 20 bases lying between them. CDR3 length: 17 residues. Germline-derived CDR1 and CDR2 are SEHNR and FQNEAQ (reference sequence). CDR3 region: CASGPGGPGIAKNIQYF. In DNA form, the CDR3 reads TGTGCCAGCGGGCCCGGGGGGCCGGGGATAGCCAAAAACATTCAGTACTTC.

The V and J genes are TRBV6-4 and TRBJ2-3, with 11 positions matching TRBD2. The germline CDR1 and CDR2 sequences are MRHNA and SNTAGT. CDR3 length equals 16 residues. Trimming cost V 2 bases and J 3 bases; bases outside gene matches: 4. CDR3 amino acids: CASSDTWTSGTDTQYF. CDR3 DNA sequence: TGTGCCAGCAGTGACACCTGGACTAGCGGGACAGATACGCAGTATTTT.

The rearrangement joins TRBV6-4 to TRBJ2-1, with 11 bases matching TRBD2. From germline, CDR1 is MRHNA and CDR2 SNTAGT. CDR3 length equals 13 residues. The V and J ends lost 9 bases and 8 bases, in that order; junction bases with no gene match: 6. The CDR3: CARDPSGRYEQFF. The CDR3 DNA is TGTGCCAGGGACCCTAGCGGGAGGTATGAGCAGTTCTTC.

The rearrangement joins TRBV3-1 (or the pseudogene TRBV3-2) to TRBJ2-3, with D perhaps TRBD2 (6 bases). CDR1 is LGHDT and CDR2 is YNNKEL in the germline V gene (reference sequence). The ends were cut back, 2 bases at V and 4 bases at J, with 16 bases in the middle. This CDR3 contains 16 residues. The CDR3 loop is CASSQTSTWEADTQYF. Here the CDR3 DNA reads TGTGCCAGCAGCCAAACATCGACTTGGGAGGCAGATACGCAGTATTTT.

The chain links TRBV28 to TRBJ1-1; possibly TRBD1 for D (5 bases). Trimming pared 2 bases from V and 4 bases from J, leaving 11 bases between. The germline CDR1 and CDR2 sequences are MDHEN and SYDVKM. This CDR3 has 14 residues. The CDR3 loop reads CASSLRGRSTEAFF. The CDR3 DNA follows: TGTGCCAGCAGTTTAAGGGGCAGGAGCACTGAAGCTTTCTTT.

The CDR3 DNA sequence: TGTGCCAGCAGCTTGAGCACAGCCGTCGACTACGAGCAGTACTTC. This encodes CASSLSTAVDYEQYF. The chain carries TRBV5-4 and TRBJ2-7; D gene ambiguous. Trimming pared 1 base from V and 3 bases from J, leaving 14 bases between. This CDR3 has 15 amino acids. From germline, CDR1 is SGHNT and CDR2 YYREEE (reference sequence).

CDR3 loop: CASSLAGGIRTDTQYF. The CDR3, as DNA: TGTGCCAGCAGTTTAGCAGGGGGAATTAGGACAGATACGCAGTATTTT. V and J are TRBV28 and TRBJ2-3; 7 bases line up with TRBD1. CDR3 length: 16 residues. Germline V CDR1 and CDR2: MDHEN, SYDVKM. V lost 2 bases to trimming and J lost 3 bases; unmatched junction nucleotides: 8.

In its sample, this clone was seen a few times. The rearrangement joins TRBV7-9 to TRBJ1-1, with a possible D match to TRBD1 (5 bases). The CDR3 runs 14 residues. V dropped 8 bases and J dropped 3 bases, with 16 bases sitting between them. The germline gives CDR1 SEHNR, CDR2 FQNEAQ (reference sequence). CDR3 residues: CASRALGAHTEAFF. The CDR3, as DNA: TGTGCCAGCCGAGCGTTAGGGGCTCACACTGAAGCTTTCTTT. Using reference TRBV7-9 and TRBJ1-1 for the parts outside the CDR3, the full variable domain is DTGVSQNPRHKITKRGQNVTFRCDPISEHNRLYWYRQTLGQGPEFLTYFQNEAQLEKSRLLSDRFSAERPKGSFSTLEIQRTEQGDSAMYLCASRALGAHTEAFFGQGTRLTVV.

The rearrangement links TRBV7-3 to TRBJ1-6; D remains unclear. The CDR3 length is 13 residues. V lost 6 bases, J lost 9 bases, and 12 bases lay in between. Germline values: CDR1 SGHTA, CDR2 FQGTGA. The CDR3 sequence is CASSRVLSSPLHF. CDR3 nucleotide sequence: TGTGCCAGCAGTCGGGTCCTTAGTTCACCCCTCCACTTT.

This chain joins TRBV5-6 and TRBJ1-5, with D perhaps matching TRBD1 (5 bases). V was clipped by 4 bases and J by 0 bases, with 11 bases between them. There are 15 residues in the CDR3. Germline values: CDR1 SGHDT, CDR2 YYEEEE. CDR3 sequence: CASSKGQNSNQPQHF. The DNA of the CDR3 is TGTGCCAGCAGCAAAGGACAAAATAGCAATCAGCCCCAGCATTTT.

The chain combines TRBV24-1 with TRBJ2-1, with 10 bases matching TRBD2. V lost 9 bases to trimming and J lost 7 bases; unmatched junction nucleotides: 11. Germline V gene lookup returns CDR1 KGHDR and CDR2 SFDVKD. The CDR3 has 15 residues. CDR3 in DNA: TGTGCCACCTCCCCAACTAGCGGGATTCAGAATGAGCAGTTCTTC. Protein sequence: CATSPTSGIQNEQFF.

V is TRBV6-6 and J is TRBJ2-4; possible D gene TRBD1, 5 bases. The CDR3 totals 16 residues. V was shortened by 7 bases and J by 0 bases, with 16 bases between the two germline ends. The V gene's germline CDR1 is MNHNY and CDR2 SVGAGI (reference sequence). CDR3 amino acids: CASTPSDSLAKNIQYF. The CDR3 DNA is TGTGCCAGCACCCCCTCCGACAGCTTAGCCAAAAACATTCAGTACTTC.

A single count supports this clone. V is TRBV5-4 and J is TRBJ2-7, with TRBD2 identical over 14 bases. The CDR3 is 15 amino acids. Unmatched junction bases numbered 1, after V lost 0 bases and J lost 5 bases. In germline, CDR1 is SGHNT, CDR2 YYREEE (reference sequence). The CDR3 protein is CASSLGLAGGNEQYF. DNA of the CDR3: TGTGCCAGCAGCTTGGGACTAGCGGGAGGGAACGAGCAGTACTTC.

The rearrangement joins TRBV4-2 to TRBJ2-5; TRBD2 aligns across 10 bases. Germline V gives CDR1 LGHNA, CDR2 YNFKEQ. This CDR3 is 14 amino acids long. V lost 0 bases, J lost 10 bases, and 5 bases stayed unmatched. The CDR3 DNA follows: TGTGCCAGCAGCCAAGATGTGTCTAGCGGGAGCCAGTACTTC. It translates to CASSQDVSSGSQYF.

This clone was counted a single time. V usage is TRBV21-1 and J usage is TRBJ2-3; the listed D gene, TRBD2, was not tested against the DNA. TRBV21-1 is a documented pseudogene. This CDR3 comprises 19 residues. CDR3 nucleotide sequence: TGTGCCAGCAGCAAAGTTTCGCGTGTTCGTCGCGGGAGGGAAACAAGGCAGTATTTT. It translates to CASSKVSRVRRGRETRQYF.

The V call is TRBV7-9, the J call TRBJ1-2, with 8 bases that match TRBD1. J gave up 8 bases and V 1 base, and 6 bases lay outside the gene matches. This CDR3 region has 14 residues. Germline V gene sequence: CDR1 SEHNR, CDR2 FQNEAQ (reference sequence). CDR3 coding DNA: TGTGCCAGCAGCTTAGTCCAGGGGGCCGGCGGCTACACCTTC. This encodes CASSLVQGAGGYTF.

V gene TRBV27 combines with J gene TRBJ2-7, with 9 bases matching TRBD1. V lost 6 bases, J lost 6 bases, and 6 bases stayed unmatched. In germline, CDR1 is MNHEY, CDR2 SMNVEV (reference sequence). The CDR3 totals 13 residues. This CDR3 is CASRKTGGTEQYV. DNA for the CDR3: TGTGCCAGCAGGAAAACAGGGGGCACCGAGCAGTACGTC.

The chain recombines TRBV5-1 with TRBJ1-2; 9 nucleotides line up with TRBD1. This CDR3 has 13 residues. The J segment lost 8 bases and the V segment lost 2 bases, leaving 4 bases of the junction unmatched. CDR1 is SGHRS, CDR2 YFSETQ, per germline. CDR3 loop: CASSLGQGSGYTF. The CDR3 DNA is TGCGCCAGCAGCTTAGGACAGGGGAGCGGCTACACCTTC.